The 9 T cell receptor beta chains below were found in one sample sequenced in a study of beta chain features in type 1 diabetes. Expressed TCRB transcripts were sequenced because the entire RNA isolate underwent reverse transcription. The assay was immunoSEQ multiplex PCR, and TCRdb's table has in-frame clones only and misses some. The top ten clones hold 1.1% of a sample with about 25,000 clones, approximately 70% of them seen once. Their cognate antigens are unknown. Findings of the study overall: Among all four CD4+ subsets, Type 1 diabetes patients had TCRB CDR3s that were moderately but significantly shorter.

Material: stem cell memory CD4+ T cells from blood. Source of these receptors: a woman in her forties with type 1 diabetes.

The rearrangement joins TRBV7-9 to TRBJ2-2; 9 bases match TRBD1. Germline V gene data show CDR1 as SEHNR and CDR2 as FQNEAQ (reference sequence). This CDR3 region has 14 residues. V lost 8 bases, J lost 4 bases, and 5 bases stayed unmatched. This CDR3 is CASLWTGATGELFF. The DNA of the CDR3 is TGTGCCAGCTTGTGGACAGGGGCCACCGGGGAGCTGTTTTTT.

The chain has TRBV2 and TRBJ2-3; D is perhaps TRBD1 (5 bases). The CDR3 length is 13 residues. CDR1 is SNHLY, CDR2 FYNNEI, per germline. Trimming took 7 bases from V and 2 from J, leaving 10 bases between them. Written as DNA, the CDR3 is TGTGCCAGCACTGGGGCTATCACAGATACGCAGTATTTT. Encoded protein: CASTGAITDTQYF.

The gene calls are TRBV10-3 and TRBJ2-1, with 9 positions matching TRBD1. V dropped 3 bases and J dropped 7; count of bases not matched to a gene: 1. CDR1 and CDR2 (germline): ENHRY, SYGVKD. CDR3 length: 13 amino acids. The CDR3 region has the DNA TGTGCCATCAGTGATGACAGGGGGAATGAGCAGTTCTTC. It encodes CAISDDRGNEQFF.

The chain is built from TRBV28 and TRBJ1-2; tentative D call: TRBD1 (5 bases). The V gene lost 6 bases and the J gene lost 8 bases, with 13 bases spanning the gap. The CDR3 is 12 residues long. Germline CDR1 is MDHEN and CDR2 is SYDVKM. The CDR3: CASSWAGWGYTF. The CDR3 region has the DNA TGTGCCAGCAGCTGGGCAGGGTGGGGCTACACCTTC.

The chain is built from TRBV7-2 and TRBJ1-1, with D possibly TRBD1 on 6 matching bases. Germline V gene lookup returns CDR1 SGHTA and CDR2 FQGNSA. The CDR3 sequence is 14 residues long. V was shortened by 1 base and J by 3 bases, with 9 bases between the two germline ends. This chain's CDR3 is CASSLVGADTEAFF. The CDR3 coding sequence is TGTGCCAGCAGCTTAGTGGGGGCTGACACTGAAGCTTTCTTT. Supplemented by reference TRBV7-2 and TRBJ1-1, the full variable domain reads GAGVSQSPSNKVTEKGKDVELRCDPISGHTALYWYRQSLGQGLEFLIYFQGNSAPDKSGLPSDRFSAERTGGSVSTLTIQRTQQEDSAVYLCASSLVGADTEAFFGQGTRLTVV.

V usage is TRBV28 and J usage is TRBJ1-2, with TRBD1 as a possible D gene (6 bases). Germline lookup yields CDR1 MDHEN and CDR2 SYDVKM. CDR3 size: 15 residues. The V gene lost 3 bases and the J gene lost 4 bases, with 15 bases spanning the gap. CDR3: CASSFSGGVGYGYTF. The CDR3 region has the DNA TGTGCCAGCAGTTTCTCGGGGGGCGTCGGCTATGGCTACACCTTC.

The CDR3 DNA sequence: TGTGCCAGCAGTTTATTAACAGGGAGTAACTATGGCTACACCTTC. Its protein is CASSLLTGSNYGYTF. This chain connects TRBV28 to TRBJ1-2, with D possibly matching TRBD1 (6 bases). In germline, CDR1 is MDHEN, CDR2 SYDVKM. The CDR3 has 15 amino acids. The V gene lost 1 base and the J gene lost 1 base, with 10 bases spanning the gap.

The chain couples TRBV13 to TRBJ2-2; D uncertain. V lost 2 bases to trimming and J lost 6 bases, with 13 bases between them. The germline V gene encodes CDR1 PRHDT and CDR2 FYEKMQ (reference sequence). The CDR3 runs to 15 residues. CDR3: CASSLSWWLAGELFF. The CDR3 nucleotides read TGTGCCAGCAGCTTAAGTTGGTGGTTAGCCGGGGAGCTGTTTTTT.

The rearrangement joins TRBV5-1 to TRBJ2-5; tentative D call: TRBD1 (6 bases). Germline V gene data show CDR1 as SGHRS and CDR2 as YFSETQ. Trimming removed 3 bases from V and 5 bases from J, with 17 bases in between. CDR3 length: 15 amino acids. CDR3 in DNA: TGCGCCAGCAGCTACCCGGACAGCCCGGGGGAGACCCAGTACTTC. This sequence encodes CASSYPDSPGETQYF.